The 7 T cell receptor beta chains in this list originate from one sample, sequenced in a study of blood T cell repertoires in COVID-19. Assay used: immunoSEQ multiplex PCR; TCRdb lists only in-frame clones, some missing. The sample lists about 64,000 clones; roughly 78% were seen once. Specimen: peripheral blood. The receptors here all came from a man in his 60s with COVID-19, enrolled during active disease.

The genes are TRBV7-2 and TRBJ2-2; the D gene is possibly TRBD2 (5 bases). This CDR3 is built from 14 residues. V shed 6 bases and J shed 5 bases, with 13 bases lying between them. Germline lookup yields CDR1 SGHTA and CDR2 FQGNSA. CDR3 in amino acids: CASRTSPRTGELFF. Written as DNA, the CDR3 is TGTGCCAGCAGAACTAGTCCCAGAACCGGGGAGCTGTTTTTT.

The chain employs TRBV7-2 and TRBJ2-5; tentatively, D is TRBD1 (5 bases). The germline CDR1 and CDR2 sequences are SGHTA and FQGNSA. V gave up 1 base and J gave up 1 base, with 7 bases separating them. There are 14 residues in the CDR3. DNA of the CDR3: TGTGCCAGCAGCTTAGGCAGGGCCCAAGAGACCCAGTACTTC. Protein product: CASSLGRAQETQYF.

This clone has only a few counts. The CDR3 coding sequence is TGTGCCAGCTCCCAAGGGACTTCCTACGAGCAGTACTTC. Encoded protein: CASSQGTSYEQYF. V usage is TRBV18 and J usage is TRBJ2-7; the D gene is possibly TRBD2 (6 bases). Germline lookup yields CDR1 KGHSH and CDR2 LQKENI. The CDR3 contains 13 residues. The V gene lost 6 bases and the J gene lost 1 base, with 10 bases spanning the gap.

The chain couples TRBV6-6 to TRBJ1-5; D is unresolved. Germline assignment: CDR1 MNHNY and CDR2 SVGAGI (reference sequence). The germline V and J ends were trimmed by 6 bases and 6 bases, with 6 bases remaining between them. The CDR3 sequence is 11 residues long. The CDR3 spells CASSEGQPQHF. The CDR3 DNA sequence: TGTGCCAGCAGCGAGGGTCAGCCCCAGCATTTT.

The DNA for the CDR3 is TGTGCCTGGAGTGTGGGACAGGGGACTGGAAACACCATATATTTT. It codes for CAWSVGQGTGNTIYF. This chain joins TRBV30 and TRBJ1-3, with TRBD1 matching over 10 bases. CDR1 GTSNPN and CDR2 SVGIG come from the germline V gene (reference sequence). V lost 0 bases and J lost 2; bases outside the gene matches: 1. CDR3 size: 15 residues.

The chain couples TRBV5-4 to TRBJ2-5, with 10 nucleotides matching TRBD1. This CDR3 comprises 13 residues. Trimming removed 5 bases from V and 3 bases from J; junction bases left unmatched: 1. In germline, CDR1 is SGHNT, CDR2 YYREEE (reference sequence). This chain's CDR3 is CASRGTGEETQYF. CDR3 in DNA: TGTGCCAGCAGAGGGACAGGGGAAGAGACCCAGTACTTC. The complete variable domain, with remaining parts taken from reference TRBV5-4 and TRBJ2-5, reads ETGVTQSPTHLIKTRGQQVTLRCSSQSGHNTVSWYQQALGQGPQFIFQYYREEENGRGNFPPRFSGLQFPNYSSELNVNALELDDSALYLCASRGTGEETQYFGPGTRLLVL.

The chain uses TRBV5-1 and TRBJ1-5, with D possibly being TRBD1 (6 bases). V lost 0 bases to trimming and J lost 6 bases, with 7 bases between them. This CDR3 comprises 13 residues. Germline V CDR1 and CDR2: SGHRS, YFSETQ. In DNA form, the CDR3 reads TGCGCCAGCAGCTTGGCCAGGGGTCAGCCCCAGCATTTT. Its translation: CASSLARGQPQHF.